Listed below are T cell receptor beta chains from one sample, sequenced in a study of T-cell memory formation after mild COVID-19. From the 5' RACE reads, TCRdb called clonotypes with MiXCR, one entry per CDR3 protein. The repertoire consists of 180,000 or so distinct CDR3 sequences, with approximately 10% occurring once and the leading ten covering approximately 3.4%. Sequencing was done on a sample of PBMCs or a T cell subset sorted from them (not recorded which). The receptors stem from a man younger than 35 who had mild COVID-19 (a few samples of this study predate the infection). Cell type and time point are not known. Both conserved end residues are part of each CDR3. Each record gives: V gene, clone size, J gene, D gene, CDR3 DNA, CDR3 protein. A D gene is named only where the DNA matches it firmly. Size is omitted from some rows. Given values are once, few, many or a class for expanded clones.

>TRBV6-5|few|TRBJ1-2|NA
TGTGCCAGCAGTTACCAGGTCGGAGCTAACTATGGCTACACCTTC
CASSYQVGANYGYTF
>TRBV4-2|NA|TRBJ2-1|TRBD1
TGTGCCAGCAGCCAAGTTCTTCGACAGGGAGTGTGGAATGAGCAGTTCTTC
CASSQVLRQGVWNEQFF
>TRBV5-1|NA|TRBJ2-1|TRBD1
TGCGCCAGCAGCGATCAGGGGGCCGATGAGCAGTTCTTC
CASSDQGADEQFF
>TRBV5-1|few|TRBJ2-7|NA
TGCGCCAGCAGCTTCCAACCCGGGTCTTCGGGGGAGCAGTACTTC
CASSFQPGSSGEQYF
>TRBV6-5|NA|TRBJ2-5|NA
TGTGCCAGCTCAGGGGTCCAAGAGACCCAGTACTTC
CASSGVQETQYF
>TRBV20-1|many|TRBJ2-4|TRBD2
TGCAGTGCTAGGATTCCGGGACTAGGGCTGGGTGGCAAAAACATTCAGTACTTC
CSARIPGLGLGGKNIQYF
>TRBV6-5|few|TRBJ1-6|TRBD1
TGTGCCAGCACCGCAGACCGGGACAGGGGAAATTCACCCCTCCACTTT
CASTADRDRGNSPLHF
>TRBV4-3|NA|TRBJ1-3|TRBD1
TGCGCCAGCAGCCTGGACAGGACGAACTCTGGAAACACCATATATTTT
CASSLDRTNSGNTIYF
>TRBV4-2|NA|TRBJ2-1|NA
TGTGCCAGCAGCCAAGCCGGTGGCTGGGATGAGCAGTTCTTC
CASSQAGGWDEQFF
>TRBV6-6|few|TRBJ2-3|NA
TGTGCCAGCAGTGAGGGTGGCACAGATACGCAGTATTTT
CASSEGGTDTQYF
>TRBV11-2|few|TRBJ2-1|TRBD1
TGTGCCATTCCGGGACAGCTTTACAATGAGCAGTTCTTC
CAIPGQLYNEQFF
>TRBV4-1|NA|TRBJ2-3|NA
TGCGCCAGCAGCCGAGGCCCTCAACCCACAGATACGCAGTATTTT
CASSRGPQPTDTQYF
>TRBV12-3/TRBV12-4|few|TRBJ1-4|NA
TGTGCCAGCAGGCCCAGGGAGCGTGAAAAACTGTTTTTT
CASRPREREKLFF
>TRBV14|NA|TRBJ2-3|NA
TGTGCCAGCAGTGGTCCCCGGGACTGGGTAACAGATACGCAGTATTTT
CASSGPRDWVTDTQYF
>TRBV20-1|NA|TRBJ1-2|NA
TGCAGTGCTGGACAACAGGGACTTTATGGCTACACCTTC
CSAGQQGLYGYTF
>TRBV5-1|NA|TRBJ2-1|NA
TGCGCCAGCAGCTTAAATACCCTGGGGGATGAGCAGTTCTTC
CASSLNTLGDEQFF
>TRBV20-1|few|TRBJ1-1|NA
TGCAGTGCCAACACAGGACTGAACACTGAAGCTTTCTTT
CSANTGLNTEAFF
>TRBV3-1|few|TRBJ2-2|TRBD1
TGTGCCAGCAGCCGGCCACCGGGACAGATTTCCTACACCGGGGAGCTGTTTTTT
CASSRPPGQISYTGELFF
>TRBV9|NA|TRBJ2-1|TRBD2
TGTGCCAGCAGCGTGACTAGCGGGTACAATGAGCAGTTCTTC
CASSVTSGYNEQFF
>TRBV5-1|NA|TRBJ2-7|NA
TGCGCCAGCAGCTTGGAACAGGGCGGTAGTATCCACGAGCAGTACTTC
CASSLEQGGSIHEQYF
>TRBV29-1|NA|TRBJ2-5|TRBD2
TGCAGCGTTTTGACGTGGGGAGGGGAGACCCAGTACTTC
CSVLTWGGETQYF
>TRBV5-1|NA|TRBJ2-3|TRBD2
TGCGCCAGCAGCCAACGCACTTCTAGCGGGGGTTGGACAGATACGCAGTATTTT
CASSQRTSSGGWTDTQYF
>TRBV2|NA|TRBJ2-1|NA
TGTGCCAGCAGTGGACAGGCCTACAATGAGCAGTTCTTC
CASSGQAYNEQFF
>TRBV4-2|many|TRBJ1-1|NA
TGTGCCAGCAGCCAAGATTCTCGGGCGAACACTGAAGCTTTCTTT
CASSQDSRANTEAFF
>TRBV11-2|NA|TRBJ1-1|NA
TGTGCCAGCAGCTTAGATCGCACGGTGGGGGGGTCTGAAGCTTTCTTT
CASSLDRTVGGSEAFF
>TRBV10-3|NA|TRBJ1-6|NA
TGTGCCATCAGTGAGTCCTGGGCACAGTCGAATTCACCCCTCCACTTT
CAISESWAQSNSPLHF
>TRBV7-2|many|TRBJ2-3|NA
TGTGCCAGCAGCTTATTTGCTTCAGCGGCCTCCACAGATACGCAGTATTTT
CASSLFASAASTDTQYF
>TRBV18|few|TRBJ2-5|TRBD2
TGTGCCAGCTCACCGGTGGCGGGGGGAAGTGAGACCCAGTACTTC
CASSPVAGGSETQYF
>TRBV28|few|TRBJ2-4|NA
TGTGCCAGCAGTCCGGGTACGAGGGCCAAAAACATTCAGTACTTC
CASSPGTRAKNIQYF
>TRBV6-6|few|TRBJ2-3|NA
TGTGCCAGCAGTTACGTAGGGTCCCCAGATACGCAGTATTTT
CASSYVGSPDTQYF
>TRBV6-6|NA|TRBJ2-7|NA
TGTGCCAGCAGTTACTCCCAGGTGACCTACGAGCAGTACTTC
CASSYSQVTYEQYF
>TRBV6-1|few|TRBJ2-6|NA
TGTGCCAGCAGGGCCACAGGGGAGGCTGGGGCCAACGTCCTGACTTTC
CASRATGEAGANVLTF
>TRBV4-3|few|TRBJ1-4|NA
TGCGCCAGCAGCCAAGATCTTAACCCGGGAATCGGTGAAAAACTGTTTTTT
CASSQDLNPGIGEKLFF
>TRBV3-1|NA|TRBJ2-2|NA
TGTGCCAGCAGCCAAGTAGGGGACGGGGAGCTGTTTTTT
CASSQVGDGELFF
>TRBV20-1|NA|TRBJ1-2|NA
TGCAGTGCTAGGGTAACTGGGTTTAACTATGGCTACACCTTC
CSARVTGFNYGYTF
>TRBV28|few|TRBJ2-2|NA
TGTGCCAGCACCGACTATTGGGGGACTCCGAACACCGGGGAGCTGTTTTTT
CASTDYWGTPNTGELFF
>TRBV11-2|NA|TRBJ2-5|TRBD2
TGTGCCAGCAGCTTGGCGGGGGGGCCGGAGACCCAGTACTTC
CASSLAGGPETQYF
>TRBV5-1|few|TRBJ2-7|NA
TGCGCCAGCAGAGGTATACACGAGCAGTACTTC
CASRGIHEQYF
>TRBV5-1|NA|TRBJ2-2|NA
TGCGCCAGCAGCTCCTTTGGCACCGGGGAGCTGTTTTTT
CASSSFGTGELFF
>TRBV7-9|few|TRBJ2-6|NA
TGTGCCAGCAGCCGAGGGAGTCCTGGGGCCAACGTCCTGACTTTC
CASSRGSPGANVLTF
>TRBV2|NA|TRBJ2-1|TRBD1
TGTGCCAGCAGTGGTGACAGGGTATACAATGAGCAGTTCTTC
CASSGDRVYNEQFF
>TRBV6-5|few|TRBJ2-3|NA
TGTGCCAGCAGTTTTAGCGGCTTAAAGGCTGATACGCAGTATTTT
CASSFSGLKADTQYF
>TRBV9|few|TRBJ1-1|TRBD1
TGTGCCAGCAGCGTTACAGGGGAGAACACTGAAGCTTTCTTT
CASSVTGENTEAFF
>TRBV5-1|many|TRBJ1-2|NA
TGCGCCAGCAGGCCTCTGGACAGCTATGGCTACACCTTC
CASRPLDSYGYTF
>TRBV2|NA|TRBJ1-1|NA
TGTGCCAGCAGTGGTATGATAATGAACACTGAAGCTTTCTTT
CASSGMIMNTEAFF
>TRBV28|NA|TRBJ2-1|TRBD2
TGTGCCAGCAGTCCATGGACTAGCGGGGGGGCCTCCTACAATGAGCAGTTCTTC
CASSPWTSGGASYNEQFF
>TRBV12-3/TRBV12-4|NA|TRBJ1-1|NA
TGTGCCAGCAGTTTACTCGGCCAGGCAGAAGCTTTCTTT
CASSLLGQAEAFF
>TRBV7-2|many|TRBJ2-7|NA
TGTGCCAGCAGTTCTCCGGGGTGGTCCCCCTACGAGCAGTACTTC
CASSSPGWSPYEQYF
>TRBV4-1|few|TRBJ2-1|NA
TGCGCCAGCAGCCAAGCCTCGAGAACGAGCTCCTACAATGAGCAGTTCTTC
CASSQASRTSSYNEQFF
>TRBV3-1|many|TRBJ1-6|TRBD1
TGTGCCAGCAGCCCCACAGGGGACTCACCCCTCCACTTT
CASSPTGDSPLHF
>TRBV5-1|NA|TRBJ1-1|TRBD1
TGCGCCAGCAGCTCAGGGGGAGACACTGAAGCTTTCTTT
CASSSGGDTEAFF
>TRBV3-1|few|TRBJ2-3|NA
TGTGCCAGCAGCCAAGCGGGACAAGATACGCAGTATTTT
CASSQAGQDTQYF
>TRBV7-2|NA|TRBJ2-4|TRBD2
TGTGCCAGCAGCTTGGGACTAGCAAACATTCAGTACTTC
CASSLGLANIQYF
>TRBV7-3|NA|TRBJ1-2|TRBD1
TGTGCCAGCAGTGCTGGGGACAGGAGAAACTATGGCTACACCTTC
CASSAGDRRNYGYTF
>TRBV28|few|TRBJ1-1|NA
TGTGCCATCGCGGGGGGCAGGGAAGCTTTCTTT
CAIAGGREAFF
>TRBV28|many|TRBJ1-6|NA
TGTGCCAGCAGCCCGATGGGGGCGCTTAATTCACCCCTCCACTTT
CASSPMGALNSPLHF
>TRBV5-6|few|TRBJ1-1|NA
TGTGCCAGCAGCTTGGCGGCAGGGACTGAAGCTTTCTTT
CASSLAAGTEAFF